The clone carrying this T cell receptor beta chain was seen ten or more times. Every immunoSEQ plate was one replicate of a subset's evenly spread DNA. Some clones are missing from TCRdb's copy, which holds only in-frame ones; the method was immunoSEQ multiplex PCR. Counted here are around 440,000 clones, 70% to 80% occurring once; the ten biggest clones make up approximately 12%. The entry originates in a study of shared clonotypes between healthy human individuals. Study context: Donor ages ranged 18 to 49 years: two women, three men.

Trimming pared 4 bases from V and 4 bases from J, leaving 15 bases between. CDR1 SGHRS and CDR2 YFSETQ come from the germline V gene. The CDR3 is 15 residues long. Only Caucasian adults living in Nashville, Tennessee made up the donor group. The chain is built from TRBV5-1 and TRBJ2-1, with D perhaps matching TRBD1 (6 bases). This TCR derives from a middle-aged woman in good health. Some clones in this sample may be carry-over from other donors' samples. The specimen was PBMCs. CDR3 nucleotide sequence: TGCGCCAGCAGCCCAGGACAGACGTCTTACAATGAGCAGTTCTTC. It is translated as CASSPGQTSYNEQFF.